This note documents a single TCR beta chain sequence. The sample is drawn from a study of blood T cells in healthy people across ages. Germline V gene sequence: CDR1 MNHNS, CDR2 SASEGT. The CDR3 has 14 residues. V was cut by 2 bases and J by 6 bases, with 12 bases left in between. The use of a sample-barcoded 5' primer and a J-beta primer mix characterized a second PCR of roughly 6 to 11 cycles. TCRdb ran MiXCR on the 5' RACE reads and lists one entry per CDR3 protein. The data show roughly 2 million distinct CDR3 sequences, around half seen once. This clonotype originated in a woman aged 35 to 49 in good health. Specimen: blood. This chain joins TRBV6-1 and TRBJ2-3, with no clear D. CDR3 in DNA: TGTGCCAGCAGTGAACAGCCTAATCGGGATACGCAGTATTTT. Translating it yields CASSEQPNRDTQYF.